The rows below give T cell receptor beta chains drawn from one sample of a study of shared clonotypes between healthy human individuals. Profiled with immunoSEQ multiplex PCR; TCRdb holds only in-frame clones, not every one. Here the sample spans roughly 1,800,000 clones, roughly 94% being singletons. The sequenced material came from naive CD8+ T cells sorted from blood. These receptors all stem from a young man in good health. Both conserved end residues are part of each CDR3. A D gene is named only where the DNA matches it firmly. Expanded clones are given a class, and other clones once, few, many or no size at all.

j_gene,v_gene,d_gene,abundance,CDR3aa,CDR3nt
TRBJ2-7,TRBV5-4,-,-,CASSLVRDEQYF,TGTGCCAGCAGCTTGGTCAGGGACGAGCAGTACTTC
TRBJ1-1,TRBV5-6,-,-,CASSFSYGTEAFF,TGTGCCAGCAGCTTTTCGTACGGGACTGAAGCTTTCTTT
TRBJ1-1,TRBV9,TRBD1,-,CASSVLGTGNTEAFF,TGTGCCAGCAGCGTTCTCGGGACAGGGAACACTGAAGCTTTCTTT
TRBJ2-3,TRBV11-2,TRBD2,-,CASSLVGAGGEDTQYF,TGTGCCAGCAGCTTAGTCGGCGCGGGAGGCGAGGATACGCAGTATTTT
TRBJ2-7,TRBV5-8,TRBD2,-,CASSFQTSGYEQYF,TGTGCCAGCAGCTTTCAGACTAGCGGCTACGAGCAGTACTTC
TRBJ1-2,TRBV27,-,-,CASSPGANYGYTF,TGTGCCAGCAGTCCCGGGGCTAACTATGGCTACACCTTC
TRBJ2-2,TRBV9,TRBD1,-,CASSVTTGVDTGELFF,TGTGCCAGCAGCGTAACGACAGGGGTTGACACCGGGGAGCTGTTTTTT
TRBJ2-7,TRBV5-6,TRBD1,-,CASSLGTGAYEQYF,TGTGCCAGCAGCTTGGGGACAGGAGCCTACGAGCAGTACTTC
TRBJ2-3,TRBV30,TRBD2,once,CAWSVGSGGSTDTQYF,TGTGCCTGGAGTGTAGGTAGCGGGGGGTCCACCGATACGCAGTATTTT
TRBJ2-5,TRBV6-1,-,-,CASRGSGVGIETQYF,TGTGCCAGCAGGGGGTCGGGGGTTGGTATAGAGACCCAGTACTTC
TRBJ1-1,TRBV5-6,-,-,CASSVIQGSMNTEAFF,TGTGCCAGCAGCGTTATACAGGGTTCCATGAACACTGAAGCTTTCTTT
TRBJ2-7,TRBV13,-,-,CASSLVGLEQYF,TGTGCCAGCAGCTTAGTCGGTCTCGAGCAGTACTTC
TRBJ2-7,TRBV30,-,-,CAWTRAWSSYEQYF,TGTGCCTGGACGCGGGCCTGGAGCTCCTACGAGCAGTACTTC
TRBJ2-2,TRBV5-4,-,-,CASSWSTGELFF,TGTGCCAGCAGCTGGAGCACCGGGGAGCTGTTTTTT
TRBJ2-7,TRBV28,-,-,CASTLARTYEQYF,TGTGCCAGCACACTAGCACGAACCTACGAGCAGTACTTC
TRBJ2-2,TRBV10-3,TRBD1,-,CAISRTGDTGELFF,TGTGCCATCAGCCGGACAGGGGACACCGGGGAGCTGTTTTTT
TRBJ2-7,TRBV7-9,-,-,CASSLVSGDYEQYF,TGTGCCAGCAGCTTAGTTTCCGGAGACTACGAGCAGTACTTC
TRBJ1-1,TRBV6-1,TRBD1,-,CASSETGAVWVDTEAFF,TGTGCCAGCAGTGAGACAGGGGCAGTTTGGGTTGACACTGAAGCTTTCTTT
TRBJ2-2,TRBV6-5,-,-,CASNGRAGELFF,TGTGCCAGCAATGGTCGGGCCGGGGAGCTGTTTTTT
TRBJ1-2,TRBV6-6,-,-,CASSYEGDGYTF,TGTGCCAGCAGTTACGAGGGAGATGGCTACACCTTC
TRBJ1-2,TRBV10-3,-,few,CAIRTAYGYTF,TGTGCCATCAGGACGGCCTATGGCTACACCTTC
TRBJ2-7,TRBV30,-,-,CAWSLGPYEQYF,TGTGCCTGGAGCCTGGGACCCTACGAGCAGTACTTC
TRBJ2-7,TRBV7-9,TRBD1,-,CASSFSGGASYEQYF,TGTGCCAGCAGCTTTTCAGGGGGTGCCTCCTACGAGCAGTACTTC
TRBJ2-7,TRBV29-1,TRBD2,-,CSGRTSGRYEQYF,TGCAGCGGGAGGACTAGCGGCCGCTACGAGCAGTACTTC
TRBJ2-3,TRBV10-2,TRBD2,-,CASSDLRGDADTQYF,TGCGCCAGCAGTGATTTGCGGGGGGATGCAGATACGCAGTATTTT
TRBJ1-1,TRBV7-9,-,-,CASSDNRVHGEEAFF,TGTGCCAGCAGCGATAACAGGGTGCACGGAGAAGAAGCTTTCTTT
TRBJ2-5,TRBV13,TRBD1,-,CASSSGGQETQYF,TGTGCCAGCAGCTCAGGGGGCCAAGAGACCCAGTACTTC
TRBJ1-4,TRBV7-9,-,-,CASSLGLEGATNEKLFF,TGTGCCAGCAGCTTAGGATTAGAGGGTGCAACTAATGAAAAACTGTTTTTT
TRBJ1-2,TRBV7-8,TRBD1,-,CASSLDRGYWGYTF,TGTGCCAGCAGCTTAGACAGGGGATATTGGGGCTACACCTTC
TRBJ2-7,TRBV7-6,-,-,CASSPPSGYEQYF,TGTGCCAGCAGCCCCCCATCCGGATACGAGCAGTACTTC
TRBJ2-2,TRBV13,TRBD2,-,CASIHLAGGNTGELFF,TGTGCCAGCATCCACCTAGCGGGGGGGAACACCGGGGAGCTGTTTTTT
TRBJ2-7,TRBV4-2,TRBD1,once,CASSQDMGQGLYEQYF,TGTGCCAGCAGCCAAGATATGGGACAGGGGTTGTACGAGCAGTACTTC
TRBJ1-2,TRBV28,TRBD1,-,CASSLSSTPGQGPTNYGYTF,TGTGCCAGCAGTCTCTCCAGCACCCCGGGACAGGGACCAACTAACTATGGCTACACCTTC
TRBJ1-2,TRBV27,-,-,CASSLSEYYGYTF,TGTGCCAGCAGTTTGTCGGAGTACTATGGCTACACCTTC
TRBJ2-7,TRBV4-3,-,once,CASSQAGSYEQYF,TGCGCCAGCAGCCAGGCTGGTTCGTACGAGCAGTACTTC
TRBJ2-5,TRBV5-6,-,-,CASSLAGADQETQYF,TGTGCCAGCAGCTTGGCGGGCGCAGACCAAGAGACCCAGTACTTC
TRBJ2-7,TRBV4-1,TRBD1,few,CASSPRDRSSYEQYF,TGCGCCAGCAGCCCCCGGGACAGGAGCTCCTACGAGCAGTACTTC
TRBJ2-7,TRBV6-6,-,-,CASRDYEQYF,TGTGCCAGCAGGGATTACGAGCAGTACTTC
TRBJ2-7,TRBV11-3,-,-,CASSLSLSYEQYF,TGTGCCAGCAGCTTAAGTTTATCCTACGAGCAGTACTTC
TRBJ2-5,TRBV6-5,-,once,CASSYAGAEETQYF,TGTGCCAGCAGTTACGCAGGGGCGGAGGAGACCCAGTACTTC
TRBJ2-6,TRBV15,-,-,CATSRDSILGANVLTF,TGTGCCACCAGCAGAGATTCTATCCTCGGGGCCAACGTCCTGACTTTC
TRBJ1-6,TRBV21-1,-,-,CASSKGTSSYNSPLHF,TGTGCCAGCAGCAAGGGGACAAGCTCCTATAATTCACCCCTCCACTTT
TRBJ2-7,TRBV4-3,-,-,CASSQDSWSYEQYF,TGCGCCAGCAGCCAAGATTCCTGGAGCTACGAGCAGTACTTC
TRBJ2-5,TRBV7-9,TRBD1,-,CASSLKTGQEETQYF,TGTGCCAGCAGCTTAAAAACGGGACAGGAAGAGACCCAGTACTTC
TRBJ1-1,TRBV25-1,-,-,CASSGLGTTEAFF,TGTGCCAGCAGTGGTCTTGGTACCACTGAAGCTTTCTTT
TRBJ2-7,TRBV18,-,-,CASSPPSGATYEQYF,TGTGCCAGCTCACCACCGTCAGGGGCAACCTACGAGCAGTACTTC
TRBJ2-7,TRBV5-1,TRBD1,-,CASSDTDRVGEQYF,TGCGCCAGCAGCGACACGGACAGGGTTGGCGAGCAGTACTTC
TRBJ1-1,TRBV5-1,-,-,CASSPGYGRVGENTEAFF,TGCGCCAGCAGCCCCGGTTATGGTAGGGTAGGGGAAAACACTGAAGCTTTCTTT
TRBJ1-1,TRBV28,-,-,CASSLEQERVMNTEAFF,TGTGCCAGCAGTCTCGAACAGGAACGAGTTATGAACACTGAAGCTTTCTTT